This T cell receptor beta chain is drawn from a study of T cell clonotyping in hematopoietic cell transplantation. General observations from the study: Pathologically expanded recipient clonotypes increased progressively from day 30 to day 180 as diversity fell. Broader posttransplant TCR repertoire diversity was predicted by graft donor and pretransplant recipient Inverse Simpson Index values.

Documented time point: recipient sample about 28 days before transplant, after cytoreduction. CDR3 size: 14 residues. The germline CDR1 and CDR2 sequences are MDHEN and SYDVKM. V lost 8 bases, J lost 1 base, and 12 bases lay in between. This table comes from immunoSEQ multiplex PCR, and its TCRdb copy is limited to in-frame clones, with some not included. Among fewer than 50,000 clones listed, 85% to 90% were seen once. As to this clone: Its antigen remains unknown.

The sequencing here drew on peripheral blood mononuclear cells, taken before stem cell transplant. The chain joins TRBV28 to TRBJ2-1, with D hard to call. The TCR comes from a man in his 60s with biphenotypic leukemia. Some clones in this sample may be carry-over from other donors' samples. The CDR3 nucleotides read TGTGCCAGCTCCGGGCCGGCATCCTACAATGAGCAGTTCTTC. Protein product: CASSGPASYNEQFF.